This TCR beta chain was retrieved from a study of Ad26.COV2.S vaccination and SARS-CoV-2 variants. On the study more broadly: The trial was COV1001 and the donor's arm was Ad26.COV2.S. Donor got 5x10^10 or 1x10^11 viral particles of Ad26.COV2.S. Whole-study results and caveats: Vaccine and placebo recipients had comparable breadth of non-spike TCRs.

The data were produced by immunoSEQ multiplex PCR, yet TCRdb's version contains in-frame clones alone and is incomplete. The sample shows about 320,000 clones, around 83% of them seen only once. The CDR3 is 15 amino acids. Germline V lookup: CDR1 PRHDT, CDR2 FYEKMQ (reference sequence). The J segment lost 5 bases and the V segment lost 2 bases, leaving 6 bases of the junction unmatched. The treatment is: some 20 received Ad26.COV2.S at low or high dose, single or two shots; a few received placebo; per-sample allocation not given. Sampling occurred on day 63 after the first vaccine or placebo injection. This clone appeared a single time. No antigen is known for it.

This sequence was found in a person aged 18-60 years who received the Ad26.COV2.S COVID-19 vaccine or a placebo. The input for sequencing was peripheral blood, taken in a trial of Ad26.COV2.S vaccine versus placebo. V gene TRBV13 combines with J gene TRBJ2-5, with 9 bases aligning to TRBD2. CDR3 nucleotides: TGTGCCAGCAGCTTAAGGCTAGCGGGGAGGGAGACCCAGTACTTC. Its protein is CASSLRLAGRETQYF.